This TCR beta chain was sequenced for a study of blood T cells in healthy people across ages. A second 7 to 11 cycle PCR used barcoded and J-beta primers. The template-switch adaptor was a 5' adaptor with 12 random nucleotides. It tagged each cDNA molecule. Each CDR3 protein gets one entry after TCRdb re-called the 5' RACE reads with MiXCR. The sample lists around 1.7 million distinct CDR3 sequences, roughly 30% seen once, with more than 6% in the top ten. Germline lookup yields CDR1 LGHDT and CDR2 YNNKEL (reference sequence). The ends were cut back, 3 bases at V and 1 base at J, with 6 bases in the middle. This CDR3 comprises 14 residues. Findings of the study overall: Possibly, changes in expanded clonotypes were confounded because donor CMV status was unknown.

This clonotype was seen a single time. Antigen: not known. The chain combines TRBV3-1 with TRBJ2-2, with unresolved D. This sequence was found in a woman aged 25 to 39 in good health. The specimen was blood. CDR3 region: CASSHNGNTGELFF. CDR3 nucleotide sequence: TGTGCCAGCAGCCATAACGGGAACACCGGGGAGCTGTTTTTT.